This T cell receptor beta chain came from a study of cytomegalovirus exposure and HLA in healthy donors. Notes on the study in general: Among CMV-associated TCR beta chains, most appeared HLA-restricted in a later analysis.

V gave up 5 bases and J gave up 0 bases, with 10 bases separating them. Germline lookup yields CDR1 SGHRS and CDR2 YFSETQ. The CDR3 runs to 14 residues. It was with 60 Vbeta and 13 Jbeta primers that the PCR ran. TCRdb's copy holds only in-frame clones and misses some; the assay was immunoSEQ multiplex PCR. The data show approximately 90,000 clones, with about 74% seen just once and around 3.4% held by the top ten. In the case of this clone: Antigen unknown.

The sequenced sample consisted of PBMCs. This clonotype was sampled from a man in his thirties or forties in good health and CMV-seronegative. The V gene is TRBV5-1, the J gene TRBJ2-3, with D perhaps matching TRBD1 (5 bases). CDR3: CASSADTSTDTQYF. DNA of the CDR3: TGCGCCAGCAGTGCGGACACTAGCACAGATACGCAGTATTTT.